The source of this T cell receptor beta chain is a study of blood T cell repertoires in COVID-19. Study overall: Whether acute or convalescent, the COVID-19 samples came from the United States, Italy and Spain. PBMCs, B-cell-depleted T cells, or T cells provided the cDNA or gDNA that made up the material.

Original handling: Reference gene primer amplification gave nucleated cell count estimates. TCRdb keeps only in-frame clones here, not all; method: immunoSEQ multiplex PCR. V and J calls plus clone size are reproduced from that table; the DNA served to infer D and trimming. The sample holds about 95,000 clones, approximately 81% seen once. Source material: peripheral blood. The TCR was taken from a man older than 75 with active or convalescent COVID-19.

The CDR3 region is CSVERGGNEKLFF. In DNA form, the CDR3 reads TGCAGCGTTGAAAGAGGGGGAAATGAAAAACTGTTTTTT. The chain links TRBV29-1 to TRBJ1-4, with D possibly matching TRBD1 (6 bases). CDR3 size: 13 residues. Germline V lookup: CDR1 SQVTM, CDR2 ANQGSEA. The V end lost 2 bases, the J end lost 5 bases, and 9 bases lay between the germline ends.